One and the same sample provided the 10 T cell receptor beta chains below, sequenced in a study of blood T cell repertoires in COVID-19. Assay used: immunoSEQ multiplex PCR; TCRdb lists only in-frame clones, some missing. The sample yields around 46,000 clones, about 89% seen once. Sequencing was done on a sample of peripheral blood. The receptors here all came from an elderly woman with COVID-19, enrolled during active disease.

This clone was seen only a few times. V usage is TRBV24-1 and J usage is TRBJ1-5; no reliable D call. The V and J ends lost 5 bases and 6 bases respectively, with 19 bases between them. CDR1 and CDR2 from the germline V gene are KGHDR and SFDVKD. The CDR3 contains 16 residues. The CDR3 DNA reads TGTGCCACCAGTGCCCCAGGTTCCCCCCATAGTCAGCCCCAGCATTTT. This sequence encodes CATSAPGSPHSQPQHF.

This clone was observed once. The chain combines TRBV4-1 with TRBJ1-1; D remains ambiguous. The germline CDR1 and CDR2 sequences are MGHRA and YSYEKL. The germline V and J ends were trimmed by 2 bases and 0 bases, with 10 bases remaining between them. The CDR3 covers 15 residues. CDR3 DNA: TGCGCCAGCAGCCAATCCCGGGTATTGAACACTGAAGCTTTCTTT. Amino acid sequence: CASSQSRVLNTEAFF.

J is TRBJ1-3 and V is TRBV28; possibly TRBD1 for D (5 bases). Germline lookup yields CDR1 MDHEN and CDR2 SYDVKM. Trimming left V 6 bases short and J 0 bases short, with 6 bases between. The CDR3 extends over 13 amino acids. The CDR3 region is CASRDSSGNTIYF. CDR3 sequence (DNA): TGTGCCAGCAGAGACAGCTCTGGAAACACCATATATTTT. The whole variable domain, filled in from reference TRBV28 and TRBJ1-3, reads DVKVTQSSRYLVKRTGEKVFLECVQDMDHENMFWYRQDPGLGLRLIYFSYDVKMKEKGDIPEGYSVSREKKERFSLILESASTNQTSMYLCASRDSSGNTIYFGEGSWLTVV.

V and J are TRBV7-3 and TRBJ2-7; 8 bases match TRBD1. Germline assignment: CDR1 SGHTA and CDR2 FQGTGA. V shed 0 bases, J shed 2 bases, and the junction held 6 bases outside the gene matches. CDR3 length: 16 residues. The CDR3 DNA follows: TGTGCCAGCAGCTTAACCCACGGACAGGGTACCTACGAGCAGTACTTC. It encodes CASSLTHGQGTYEQYF.

Concerning this clone itself: This is likely a read error, given that the CDR3 carries no conserved phenylalanine or tryptophan at its end. The chain carries TRBV7-8 and TRBJ1-2, with D maybe TRBD1 (5 bases). The CDR3 extends over 15 amino acids. V was shortened by 7 bases and J by 2 bases, with 17 bases between the two germline ends. CDR1 is SGHVS and CDR2 is FQNEAQ in the germline V gene. The DNA of the CDR3 is TGTGCCAGCACCCCTTTGACAGCGGGCAACTATGGCTACACCCTC. Its translation: CASTPLTAGNYGYTL.

In its sample, this clone was seen once. V gene TRBV14 combines with J gene TRBJ1-5, with D perhaps matching TRBD1 (6 bases). Germline loops: CDR1 SGHDN, CDR2 FVKESK. This CDR3 contains 22 residues. Trimming left V 2 bases short and J 2 bases short, with 31 bases between. This CDR3 is CASSQRGGWRGNKYEGNQPQHF. In nucleotides, the CDR3 is TGTGCCAGCAGCCAAAGGGGGGGCTGGAGGGGTAATAAATATGAGGGCAATCAGCCCCAGCATTTT.

This chain connects TRBV6-1 to TRBJ1-2; D is undetermined. V was trimmed by 2 bases and J by 2 bases, leaving 6 bases between them. The germline CDR1 and CDR2 sequences are MNHNS and SASEGT. The CDR3 extends over 13 amino acids. This CDR3 reads CASSELANYGYTF. The CDR3 bases are TGTGCCAGCAGTGAACTAGCCAACTATGGCTACACCTTC.

This chain uses TRBV19 with TRBJ1-5; D is uncertain. Germline CDR1 and CDR2: LNHDA and SQIVND (reference sequence). This CDR3 contains 17 residues. Trimming cost V 5 bases and J 3 bases, with 20 bases left between them. CDR3 coding DNA: TGTGCCAGTAGTCCAAACTCACAGCCTCCTATCAATCAGCCCCAGCATTTT. Its translation is CASSPNSQPPINQPQHF.

The rearrangement joins TRBV2 to TRBJ1-5; D ambiguous. The CDR3 is 15 amino acids. CDR1 and CDR2 from the germline V gene are SNHLY and FYNNEI. Trimming shortened V by 3 bases and J by 7 bases, and 16 bases separated the two germline ends. The DNA for the CDR3 is TGTGCCAGCAGTGAGGGGAGGGCCGACGTCCAGCCCCAGCATTTT. Translation gives CASSEGRADVQPQHF.

In DNA form, the CDR3 reads TGTGCCAGCCTACAAACGGGGGGGGCTGGCAATCAGCCCCAGCATTTT. Its translation is CASLQTGGAGNQPQHF. This chain connects TRBV27 to TRBJ1-5, with D possibly TRBD1 on 6 matching bases. Trimming shortened V by 8 bases and J by 2 bases, and 19 bases separated the two germline ends. In germline, CDR1 is MNHEY, CDR2 SMNVEV (reference sequence). The CDR3 is 16 residues long.